A single sample gave rise to the 8 T cell receptor beta chains below, sequenced in a study of blood T cells in healthy people across ages. A second PCR of roughly 7 to 11 cycles used a sample-barcoded 5' primer and a J-beta primer mix. Via MiXCR, TCRdb re-called the 5' RACE reads, giving one row per CDR3 protein. This sample yields around 1,800,000 distinct CDR3 sequences, of which around 40% are seen a single time; 23% belongs to the top ten. Sample: blood. These TCRs come from a human donor in good health.

This clonotype has just a few counts. The V call is TRBV29-1, the J call TRBJ2-3; 11 bases match TRBD2. The trim removed 1 base at V and 9 bases at J, leaving 12 bases unmatched. The CDR3 is 16 residues long. The germline V gene encodes CDR1 SQVTM and CDR2 ANQGSEA. The CDR3 protein is CSVEGGLAGGRETQYF. For the CDR3, the DNA is TGCAGCGTTGAAGGGGGGCTAGCGGGGGGTCGAGAAACGCAGTATTTT.

This sequence joins TRBV6-5 and TRBJ1-2; D is uncertain. The germline V gene has CDR1 MNHEY and CDR2 SVGAGI. The CDR3 is 13 residues long. V was clipped by 3 bases and J by 1 base, with 6 bases between them. CDR3 nucleotide sequence: TGTGCCAGCAGTTATATCCGTAACTATGGCTACACCTTC. Translated, it gives CASSYIRNYGYTF.

The chain uses TRBV15 and TRBJ2-1; 7 nucleotides agree with TRBD2. The CDR3 runs to 14 residues. V shed 2 bases and J 13 bases; nucleotides not matched to a gene: 11. The germline gives CDR1 LNHNV, CDR2 YYDKDF (reference sequence). CDR3: CATSRRGVLETQFF. Written as DNA, the CDR3 is TGTGCCACCAGCAGACGGGGGGTGTTGGAGACCCAGTTCTTC.

This rearrangement joins TRBV29-1 to TRBJ2-1, with D perhaps TRBD1 (6 bases). Looked up from germline, CDR1 is SQVTM and CDR2 is ANQGSEA. Trimming shortened V by 5 bases and J by 8 bases, and 19 bases separated the two germline ends. This CDR3 is 14 amino acids long. Here the CDR3 DNA reads TGCAGCGTTCGAAAGGACAGTGGCCTCGATGAGCAGTTCTTC. The encoded protein is CSVRKDSGLDEQFF.

V gene TRBV4-1 combines with J gene TRBJ2-7, with 8 bases aligning to TRBD2. The CDR3 runs 15 residues. After removal of 4 bases from V and 3 bases from J, the junction contained 8 bases not matched to a gene. Germline lookup yields CDR1 MGHRA and CDR2 YSYEKL. This CDR3 reads CASSPNRGGGYEQYF. The DNA for the CDR3 is TGCGCCAGCAGCCCGAATCGGGGGGGCGGCTACGAGCAGTACTTC.

V gene TRBV5-5 combines with J gene TRBJ1-2, with D possibly matching TRBD1 (5 bases). The CDR3 contains 15 residues. Germline-derived CDR1 and CDR2 are SGHKS and YYEKEE (reference sequence). The ends were cut back, 6 bases at V and 4 bases at J, with 19 bases in the middle. DNA of the CDR3: TGTGCCAGCACCTTATCCAGGGTGTGGGGCTATGGCTACACCTTC. Amino acids: CASTLSRVWGYGYTF.

J is TRBJ2-5 and V is TRBV12-3 or TRBV12-4; D may be TRBD1 or TRBD2 (5 bases each). The closer fit of TRBJ2-7 to the DNA end suggests the J call may be wrong. The CDR3 is 14 amino acids. The DNA of the CDR3 is TGTGCCAGCAGTTTTGGGGGACGGAACTACGAGCAGTACTTC. Translated: CASSFGGRNYEQYF.

J is TRBJ2-1 and V is TRBV12-3 or TRBV12-4, with D perhaps TRBD1 (5 bases). The CDR3 is 15 amino acids. V gave up 5 bases and J gave up 9 bases, with 20 bases separating them. This chain's CDR3 is CASSPARIGDSEQFF. The CDR3 region has the DNA TGTGCCAGCAGTCCCGCCCGGATCGGTGACAGTGAGCAGTTCTTC.